Sequencing of this T cell receptor beta chain was carried out in a study of blood T cells in healthy people across ages (dated by TCRdb to between 2014 and 2016). Study-level background: In model experiments, template switching captured about one uniquely barcoded TCR beta cDNA molecule for every two T cells. To track age-related changes in TCR beta repertoire diversity, the study relied on deep sequencing normalized with unique cDNA molecular identifiers. Donors of different ages were randomly distributed across sequencing lanes to avoid experimental bias. Four age groups were formed from the donors: young (average 16 years), middle-aged (approximately 40), aged (about 62) and long-lived (about 80). Using the same blood draw, the study looked at two additional independent replicas of 1 million unique cDNA reads for two donors, one aged 18 to 30 and the other aged 80 or older. The research as a whole found: Observed TCR beta diversity correlated strongly with the percentage of naive T cells measured by flow cytometry. Estimates of total diversity based on one million sequenced T cells were regarded as lower bounds and as underestimates. As age increased, observed TCR beta diversity per million T cells dropped in a roughly linear way, and a significant reduction was already evident by age about 40. Compared with the aged group, more naive CD4+ T cells, fewer expanded clones and increased TCR diversity were shown by the long-lived group, suggesting age selection. Bulk unsorted PBMC profiling prevented conclusive comparison of naive and antigen-experienced compartments. Donor CMV infection status was unknown, potentially confounding age-related changes in expanded clonotypes.

As regards this clonotype: Its antigen is still unknown. Base qualities are missing; no much larger clone stands one base away.

The germline V gene (reference sequence) supplies CDR1 MNHEY and CDR2 SMNVEV. The CDR3 contains 15 residues, cysteine and phenylalanine counted. Only the CDR3 DNA is retained, 45 bases long and in frame from the first base. Trimming removed 3 bases from V and 12 bases from J, leaving 22 bases between the germline ends. The 40 or so donors, aged roughly 6 to 90 years, were systemically healthy Caucasian individuals from Russia. Roughly 10 milliliters of peripheral blood were collected from each donor into EDTA-treated Vacutainer tubes. Ficoll-Paque density-gradient centrifugation was used to isolate PBMCs, with at least 6 million per sample. Trizol reagent was used to extract total RNA from PBMCs, with at least 6 micrograms per sample. For every donor, an aliquot of PBMCs went through flow cytometry to measure the percentages of naive CD45RAhigh/CD27high T cells. The library was obtained by 5' RACE. Sequencing was carried out with an Illumina HiSeq 2500. The second PCR ran for about 6 to 11 cycles and used a J-beta primer mix along with a sample-barcoded 5' primer. Each TCR beta cDNA molecule received a unique molecular identifier from a template-switch 5' adaptor carrying 12 random nucleotides. Each sample yielded at least 3 million CDR3-containing paired-end reads. The Mint cDNA synthesis kit, primed by a TRBC-specific oligonucleotide, was used to synthesize first-strand cDNA from all RNA. Following uracil-DNA glycosylase treatment, a first 18-cycle PCR with universal primers M1SS and BC2_uni_R was performed on all cDNA. The study's own analysis went as follows. Each sample was normalized by randomly selecting 1 million high-quality reads, each carrying a distinct molecular identifier. Reads sharing molecular identifiers were discarded rather than binned into consensus sequences. MiTCR, set to a Q25 quality threshold and the strictest error-elimination algorithm, was used for CDR3 identification, clonotype clustering and error correction. A nonparametric unseen species model using Euler transformation provided a lower-bound estimate of total TCR beta diversity. The public reads were run again by TCRdb, first through fastp at Q25 and then through MiXCR, and only productive beta chains were kept. CDR3 protein duplicates are merged, each entry listing the most common genes and DNA. The V and J calls, along with clone size, are taken from TCRdb and not from the paper's own processing. Recorded for this sample are fewer than 800,000 distinct CDR3 sequences; approximately 31% of them occurred a single time. The ten largest account for 15% of the sample.

This receptor chain uses TRBV27 and TRBJ2-3; the D gene is perhaps TRBD2, from 5 matching bases. The sequenced sample was blood. The clonotype comes from a woman over 75 in good health. Donor details come from another sample of the same person, matched by shared clones. The sequence in DNA is TGTGCCAGCAGTTTTTATGTGGACTCACGGTTTAGACAGTATTTT. This gives the protein CASSFYVDSRFRQYF.